This T cell receptor beta chain was obtained from a study of low-dose radiotherapy and immunotherapy resistance in tumors. On the study more broadly: Treatment consisted of nivolumab 240 mg every two weeks and ipilimumab 1 mg/kg every six weeks, given intravenously to patients.

At least ten counts were recorded for this clonotype. Germline-derived CDR1 and CDR2 are SGHDT and YYEEEE. Trimming shortened V by 2 bases and J by 0 bases, and 14 bases separated the two germline ends. This CDR3 has 17 residues. TRAV- and TRBV-specific primers were used for first-strand cDNA, which covered alpha and beta chains. The TCRs were subjected to amplification over around 18 PCR cycles employing a constant-region primer in conjunction with a V-primer adapter. Following isolation, mRNA was amplified via in vitro transcription. In TCRdb, the reads were re-called with MiXCR into one record per CDR3 protein. This sample has around 80,000 distinct CDR3 sequences, with 15% to 20% found just once. The sample's time point: before trial treatment.

The TCR was taken from a male donor with prostate cancer. The material sequenced was PBMCs, taken before treatment. The chain recombines TRBV5-6 with TRBJ1-4; no clear D. CDR3 nucleotides: TGTGCCAGCAGCTTCTCCCCTGGGAGAGCAACTAATGAAAAACTGTTTTTT. It is translated as CASSFSPGRATNEKLFF.